These 25 T cell receptor beta chains were sequenced from one sample in a study of blood T cell repertoires in COVID-19. Clones were sequenced by immunoSEQ multiplex PCR, and TCRdb holds only the in-frame ones, with some missing. The data contain approximately 65,000 clones, around 80% of them singletons. Sequencing was performed on PBMCs or T cells enriched from blood (not recorded which). The origin of the receptors is a woman aged 40 to 55 with acute COVID-19.

The chain couples TRBV28 to TRBJ2-7; D may be TRBD1 (6 bases). V shed 6 bases and J shed 2 bases, with 11 bases lying between them. Germline assignment: CDR1 MDHEN and CDR2 SYDVKM. There are 13 residues in the CDR3. CDR3 region: CASRRTAPYEQYF. As DNA, the CDR3 is TGTGCCAGCAGGCGGACAGCACCCTACGAGCAGTACTTC.

This chain joins TRBV20-1 and TRBJ2-3; 7 bases map to TRBD2. From germline, CDR1 is DFQATT and CDR2 SNEGSKA (reference sequence). V lost 3 bases and J lost 4; bases outside the gene matches: 19. The CDR3 consists of 18 residues. The CDR3, as DNA: TGCAGTGCTAGTAATTTGAGGCGGGAGCTGGATTTAGCAGATACGCAGTATTTT. As protein: CSASNLRRELDLADTQYF.

The genes are TRBV5-1 and TRBJ2-7; TRBD2 agrees at 7 bases. The CDR3 totals 13 residues. CDR1 is SGHRS, CDR2 YFSETQ, per germline. The V gene end was trimmed by 4 bases and the J gene end by 5 bases; junction bases not matched to a gene: 6. The CDR3 DNA reads TGCGCCAGCAGCCTGCTGGGGGGGGACGAGCAGTACGTC. Amino acids: CASSLLGGDEQYV.

This rearrangement joins TRBV7-9 to TRBJ1-3, with 7 bases lining up with TRBD1. The CDR3 loop spans 16 amino acids. Germline CDR1 SEHNR, CDR2 FQNEAQ (reference sequence). Unmatched junction bases numbered 8, after V lost 6 bases and J lost 0 bases. The CDR3 nucleotides read TGTGCCAGCAGGGGACAGTTAGTCTACTCTGGAAACACCATATATTTT. Its translation is CASRGQLVYSGNTIYF. The full variable domain, with the rest looked up from reference TRBV7-9 and TRBJ1-3, is DTGVSQNPRHKITKRGQNVTFRCDPISEHNRLYWYRQTLGQGPEFLTYFQNEAQLEKSRLLSDRFSAERPKGSFSTLEIQRTEQGDSAMYLCASRGQLVYSGNTIYFGEGSWLTVV.

J is TRBJ1-1 and V is TRBV14, with a tentative D call TRBD1 (6 bases). The V and J ends lost 4 bases and 2 bases respectively, with 14 bases between them. Germline values: CDR1 SGHDN, CDR2 FVKESK. The CDR3 sequence is 15 residues long. Here the CDR3 reads CASSPTDGGNTEAFF. CDR3 sequence (DNA): TGTGCCAGCAGCCCCACCGATGGGGGCAACACTGAAGCTTTCTTT.

The genes are TRBV19 and TRBJ2-7; 7 bases map to TRBD1. V dropped 3 bases and J dropped 4; count of bases not matched to a gene: 9. The CDR3 length is 15 residues. Germline CDR1 LNHDA, CDR2 SQIVND (reference sequence). The CDR3: CASSIGTARPYEQYV. As DNA, the CDR3 is TGTGCCAGTAGTATCGGGACAGCGCGACCGTACGAGCAGTACGTC.

The rearrangement joins TRBV13 to TRBJ2-3; TRBD2 agrees at 9 bases. Germline V gene data show CDR1 as PRHDT and CDR2 as FYEKMQ (reference sequence). This CDR3 region has 18 residues. V lost 7 bases, J lost 2 bases, and 16 bases stayed unmatched. Here the CDR3 reads CASTLRGLARKPTDTQYF. The CDR3 nucleotides read TGTGCCAGCACCCTTAGGGGACTAGCTCGAAAACCCACAGATACGCAGTATTTT.

The J gene is TRBJ2-7, the V gene TRBV27, with 10 nucleotides matching TRBD1. CDR3 size: 14 residues. After removal of 4 bases from V and 3 bases from J, the junction contained 3 bases not matched to a gene. The V gene's germline CDR1 is MNHEY and CDR2 SMNVEV (reference sequence). CDR3 sequence: CASSWTGGFYEQYF. In DNA form, the CDR3 reads TGTGCCAGCAGTTGGACAGGGGGTTTCTACGAGCAGTACTTC.

The chain is built from TRBV6-5 and TRBJ2-7, with 7 bases identical to TRBD1. V dropped 6 bases and J dropped 1; count of bases not matched to a gene: 9. Germline V gene data show CDR1 as MNHEY and CDR2 as SVGAGI. This CDR3 is built from 15 residues. CDR3 amino acids: CASSAGTVGSYEQYV. The CDR3 coding sequence is TGTGCCAGCAGCGCCGGGACAGTGGGATCCTACGAGCAGTACGTC.

The CDR3 DNA is TGTGCCAGCAGCATTGGTGGGGCAGGCTACACCTTC. Translated: CASSIGGAGYTF. J is TRBJ1-2 and V is TRBV3-1 (or the pseudogene TRBV3-2), with D tentatively TRBD1 (5 bases). The CDR3 totals 12 residues. Germline V CDR1 and CDR2: LGHDT, YNNKEL (reference sequence). V shed 5 bases and J shed 8 bases, with 12 bases lying between them.

The chain combines TRBV6-5 with TRBJ1-2; 7 bases map to TRBD1. The CDR3 is 13 residues long. V lost 2 bases, J lost 7 bases, and 4 bases stayed unmatched. Germline-derived CDR1 and CDR2 are MNHEY and SVGAGI. The CDR3 region is CASSYTDRAGYTF. CDR3 nucleotide sequence: TGTGCCAGCAGTTACACAGACAGGGCTGGCTACACCTTC.

The chain links TRBV28 to TRBJ1-3; D may be TRBD1 (6 bases). Germline V gives CDR1 MDHEN, CDR2 SYDVKM. This CDR3 has 16 amino acids. V shed 10 bases and J shed 1 base, with 20 bases lying between them. This CDR3 reads CATKQGWVRSGNTIYF. CDR3 sequence (DNA): TGTGCCACCAAACAGGGTTGGGTTCGGTCTGGAAACACCATATATTTT.

This chain connects TRBV5-4 to TRBJ2-5; tentative D call: TRBD1 (6 bases). Trimming took 0 bases from V and 5 from J, leaving 11 bases between them. CDR1 and CDR2 (germline): SGHNT, YYREEE (reference sequence). The CDR3 is made up of 14 amino acids. The CDR3 is CASSLAVGAETQYF. For the CDR3, the DNA is TGTGCCAGCAGCTTGGCGGTGGGGGCGGAGACCCAGTACTTC. Full variable domain (outside the CDR3, taken from reference TRBV5-4 and TRBJ2-5): ETGVTQSPTHLIKTRGQQVTLRCSSQSGHNTVSWYQQALGQGPQFIFQYYREEENGRGNFPPRFSGLQFPNYSSELNVNALELDDSALYLCASSLAVGAETQYFGPGTRLLVL.

As DNA, the CDR3 is TGTGCCAGCAGTGAGGACAGGAGCCAAGAGACCCAGTACTTC. Translation: CASSEDRSQETQYF. The chain couples TRBV2 to TRBJ2-5; 7 positions match TRBD1. Losses at the gene ends were 3 bases for V and 1 base for J; bases not matched to a gene: 2. This CDR3 is built from 14 residues. Looked up from germline, CDR1 is SNHLY and CDR2 is FYNNEI.

The chain employs TRBV2 and TRBJ1-5; D not certain. Germline loops: CDR1 SNHLY, CDR2 FYNNEI. This CDR3 is built from 14 residues. Trimming removed 4 bases from V and 5 bases from J, with 12 bases in between. This chain's CDR3 is CASSASSQYQPQHF. For the CDR3, the DNA is TGTGCCAGCAGTGCCTCGAGCCAATATCAGCCCCAGCATTTT.

The chain couples TRBV27 to TRBJ2-2; D uncertain. The germline V and J ends were trimmed by 0 bases and 0 bases, with 8 bases remaining between them. The CDR3 is 16 amino acids. Per germline, CDR1 MNHEY and CDR2 SMNVEV (reference sequence). This CDR3 is CASSLSAVANTGELFF. The CDR3 DNA sequence: TGTGCCAGCAGTTTATCCGCGGTAGCGAACACCGGGGAGCTGTTTTTT.

Here the CDR3 DNA reads TGCGCCAGCAGCCGCTCCCAGGGGGACACCAACTATGGCTACACCTTC. Residues: CASSRSQGDTNYGYTF. The chain couples TRBV4-1 to TRBJ1-2; 7 bases agree with TRBD1. V lost 4 bases, J lost 2 bases, and 10 bases stayed unmatched. CDR3 length: 16 amino acids. CDR1 and CDR2 from the germline V gene are MGHRA and YSYEKL.

The chain is built from TRBV14 and TRBJ2-3, with D maybe TRBD2 (5 bases). Germline lookup yields CDR1 SGHDN and CDR2 FVKESK. The V gene lost 4 bases and the J gene lost 6 bases, with 17 bases spanning the gap. The CDR3 extends over 15 amino acids. The CDR3 here is CASSLYGERSDTQYF. CDR3 DNA: TGTGCCAGCAGCCTCTATGGGGAGCGCTCCGATACGCAGTATTTT.

The chain has TRBV7-9 and TRBJ1-1; the D is unclear. The CDR3 has 14 amino acids. Germline-derived CDR1 and CDR2 are SEHNR and FQNEAQ (reference sequence). The V and J ends lost 5 bases and 4 bases respectively, with 14 bases between them. CDR3 bases: TGTGCCAGCAGCGATCAGGCCGTGCCCACTGAAGCTTTCTTT. It yields the protein CASSDQAVPTEAFF. Together with reference TRBV7-9 and TRBJ1-1, the CDR3 gives the full variable domain: DTGVSQNPRHKITKRGQNVTFRCDPISEHNRLYWYRQTLGQGPEFLTYFQNEAQLEKSRLLSDRFSAERPKGSFSTLEIQRTEQGDSAMYLCASSDQAVPTEAFFGQGTRLTVV.

This chain joins TRBV6-5 and TRBJ2-1; D uncertain. Trimming removed 1 base from V and 4 bases from J, with 14 bases in between. CDR1 is MNHEY and CDR2 is SVGAGI in the germline V gene. The CDR3 consists of 16 residues. The CDR3: CASSYLSSGQYNEQFF. The CDR3 DNA follows: TGTGCCAGCAGTTACTTGTCATCGGGTCAATACAATGAGCAGTTCTTC.

The chain employs TRBV29-1 and TRBJ2-3, with D perhaps TRBD2 (6 bases). The V and J ends lost 3 bases and 5 bases respectively, with 12 bases between them. Germline lookup yields CDR1 SQVTM and CDR2 ANQGSEA. The CDR3 consists of 13 residues. CDR3 sequence (DNA): TGCAGCGTTGAGGAACTAGCTAGAGATACGCAGTATTTT. Translating it yields CSVEELARDTQYF.

This clone has only a few counts. The chain is built from TRBV5-4 and TRBJ2-3; D unresolved. Trimming took off 3 bases at V and 1 base at J, with 6 bases between the two ends. The CDR3 sequence is 13 residues long. The germline CDR1 and CDR2 sequences are SGHNT and YYREEE (reference sequence). The CDR3 loop reads CASSSSGTDTQYF. The DNA of the CDR3 is TGTGCCAGCAGCTCCTCGGGCACAGATACGCAGTATTTT.

The rearrangement joins TRBV5-4 to TRBJ2-1, with 9 bases matching TRBD2. From germline, CDR1 is SGHNT and CDR2 YYREEE (reference sequence). The CDR3 has 14 amino acids. With V trimmed by 3 bases and J by 6 bases, 4 bases remained unmatched. CDR3 in amino acids: CASSWNSGSNEQFF. The CDR3 region has the DNA TGTGCCAGCAGCTGGAATAGCGGGAGCAATGAGCAGTTCTTC. Full variable domain (missing parts from reference TRBV5-4 and TRBJ2-1): ETGVTQSPTHLIKTRGQQVTLRCSSQSGHNTVSWYQQALGQGPQFIFQYYREEENGRGNFPPRFSGLQFPNYSSELNVNALELDDSALYLCASSWNSGSNEQFFGPGTRLTVL.

The chain is built from TRBV18 and TRBJ2-7; D call uncertain. Looked up from germline, CDR1 is KGHSH and CDR2 is LQKENI. The CDR3 is 13 residues long. V lost 0 bases, J lost 3 bases, and 6 bases lay in between. The CDR3 protein is CASSPPSVYEQYF. The DNA for the CDR3 is TGTGCCAGCTCACCACCGTCAGTCTACGAGCAGTACTTC.

This clone showed up just a few times. The chain couples TRBV28 to TRBJ2-2; 10 bases align to TRBD1. V dropped 8 bases and J dropped 8; count of bases not matched to a gene: 14. Germline-derived CDR1 and CDR2 are MDHEN and SYDVKM. The CDR3 is 16 amino acids. DNA for the CDR3: TGTGCCAGCTCGCCGGGTCCGGACAGGGGGATGGGGGAGCTGTTTTTT. Translating it yields CASSPGPDRGMGELFF.